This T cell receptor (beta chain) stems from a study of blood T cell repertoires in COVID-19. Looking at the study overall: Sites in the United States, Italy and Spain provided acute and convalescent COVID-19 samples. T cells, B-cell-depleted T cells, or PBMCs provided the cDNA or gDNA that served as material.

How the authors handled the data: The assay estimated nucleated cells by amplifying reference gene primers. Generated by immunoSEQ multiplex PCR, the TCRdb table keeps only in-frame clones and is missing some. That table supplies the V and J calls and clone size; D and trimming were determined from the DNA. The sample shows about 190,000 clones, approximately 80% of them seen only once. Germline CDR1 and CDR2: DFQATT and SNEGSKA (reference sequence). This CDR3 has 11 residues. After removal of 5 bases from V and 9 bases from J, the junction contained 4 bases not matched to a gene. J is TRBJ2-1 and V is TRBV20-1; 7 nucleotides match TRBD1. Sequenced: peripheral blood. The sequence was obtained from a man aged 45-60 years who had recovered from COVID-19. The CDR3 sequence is CSAGDSSEQFF. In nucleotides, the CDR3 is TGCAGTGCTGGGGACAGTAGTGAGCAGTTCTTC.